In its sample, the clone carrying this TCR beta chain was seen a few times. Its antigen is as yet unknown. The protocol was immunoSEQ multiplex PCR, while the TCRdb copy is restricted to in-frame clones and leaves out a portion. The table shows tens of thousands of clones, with around 87% occurring only once. The record originates from a study of OX40 agonist ivuxolimab in advanced cancers. Across the whole study: The study reported partial responses in three patients: one hepatocellular carcinoma, two cutaneous melanoma. Study-level results: In a subset of nonresponders, normalized T-cell clonal expansion was also low.

Trimming cost V 0 bases and J 4 bases, with 10 bases left between them. The CDR3 loop spans 14 amino acids. CDR1 is SGHNT and CDR2 is YYREEE in the germline V gene (reference sequence). The receptor was derived from an adult with an advanced solid tumor such as melanoma, head and neck, liver or kidney cancer. The chain is built from TRBV5-4 and TRBJ1-2; possibly TRBD1 for D (6 bases). The sequences come from CD4+ or CD8+ T cells sorted from blood, collected in a trial of the OX40 agonist ivuxolimab. CDR3 protein: CASSLDRAGYGYTF. CDR3 nucleotides: TGTGCCAGCAGCTTGGACAGGGCTGGCTATGGCTACACCTTC.